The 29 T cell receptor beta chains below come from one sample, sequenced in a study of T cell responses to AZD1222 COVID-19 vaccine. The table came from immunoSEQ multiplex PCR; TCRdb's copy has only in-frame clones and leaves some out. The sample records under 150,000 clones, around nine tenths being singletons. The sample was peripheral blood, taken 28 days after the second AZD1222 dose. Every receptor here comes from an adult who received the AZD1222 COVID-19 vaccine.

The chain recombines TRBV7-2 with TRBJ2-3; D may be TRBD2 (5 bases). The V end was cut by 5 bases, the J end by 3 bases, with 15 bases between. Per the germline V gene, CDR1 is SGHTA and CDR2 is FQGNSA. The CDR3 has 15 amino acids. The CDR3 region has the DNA TGTGCCAGCAGCACTAGGGTTAGGAGGACAGATACGCAGTATTTT. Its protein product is CASSTRVRRTDTQYF.

Written as DNA, the CDR3 is TGTGCCTGGAGTCGCAGGGGCCCGCCGACCTGGGCCAACGTCCTGACTTTC. It encodes CAWSRRGPPTWANVLTF. The chain is built from TRBV30 and TRBJ2-6; perhaps TRBD1 as D (6 bases). Germline CDR1 and CDR2: GTSNPN and SVGIG (reference sequence). The CDR3 has 17 amino acids. The V gene lost 2 bases and the J gene lost 5 bases, with 19 bases spanning the gap.

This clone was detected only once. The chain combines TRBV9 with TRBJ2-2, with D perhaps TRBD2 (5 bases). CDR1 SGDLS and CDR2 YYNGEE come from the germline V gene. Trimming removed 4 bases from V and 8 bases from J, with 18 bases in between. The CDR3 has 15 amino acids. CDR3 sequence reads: CASSPLEVKAGELFF. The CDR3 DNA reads TGTGCCAGCAGCCCCCTGGAGGTGAAAGCGGGGGAGCTGTTTTTT.

CDR3 nucleotides: TGTGCCAGCAGTCCGGGACTAGGGGGCGAGCAGTACTTC. It yields the protein CASSPGLGGEQYF. V is TRBV11-2 and J is TRBJ2-7; 8 nucleotides align to TRBD2. The V gene's germline CDR1 is SGHAT and CDR2 FQNNGV. Trimming at V came to 6 bases and at J to 6 bases, leaving 7 bases not matched to a gene. The length of the CDR3 is 13 residues.

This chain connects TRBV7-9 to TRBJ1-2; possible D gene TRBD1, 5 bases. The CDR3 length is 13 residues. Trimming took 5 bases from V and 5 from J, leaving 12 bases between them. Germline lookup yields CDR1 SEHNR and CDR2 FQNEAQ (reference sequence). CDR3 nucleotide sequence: TGTGCCAGCAGCGACCGGGACCTGTATGGCTACACCTTC. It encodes CASSDRDLYGYTF. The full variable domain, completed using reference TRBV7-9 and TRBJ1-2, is DTGVSQNPRHKITKRGQNVTFRCDPISEHNRLYWYRQTLGQGPEFLTYFQNEAQLEKSRLLSDRFSAERPKGSFSTLEIQRTEQGDSAMYLCASSDRDLYGYTFGSGTRLTVV.

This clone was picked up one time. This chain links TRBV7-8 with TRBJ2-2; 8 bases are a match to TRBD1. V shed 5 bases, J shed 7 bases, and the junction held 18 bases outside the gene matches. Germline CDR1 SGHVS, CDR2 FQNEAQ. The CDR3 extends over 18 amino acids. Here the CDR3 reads CASSHLRGQGQLGGELFF. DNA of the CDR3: TGTGCCAGCAGCCATTTACGAGGACAGGGTCAGTTGGGCGGGGAGCTGTTTTTT.

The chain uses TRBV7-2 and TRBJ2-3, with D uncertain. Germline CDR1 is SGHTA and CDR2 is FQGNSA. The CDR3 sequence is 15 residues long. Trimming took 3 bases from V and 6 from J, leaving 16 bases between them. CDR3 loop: CASSFRFGREDTQYF. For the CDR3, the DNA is TGTGCCAGCAGCTTCCGTTTTGGCCGAGAGGATACGCAGTATTTT.

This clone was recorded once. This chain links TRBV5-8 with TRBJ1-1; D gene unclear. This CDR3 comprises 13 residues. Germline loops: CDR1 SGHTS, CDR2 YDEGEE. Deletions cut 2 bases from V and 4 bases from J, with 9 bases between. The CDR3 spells CASSLGGFTEAFF. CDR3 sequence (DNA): TGTGCCAGCAGCTTAGGAGGGTTCACTGAAGCTTTCTTT.

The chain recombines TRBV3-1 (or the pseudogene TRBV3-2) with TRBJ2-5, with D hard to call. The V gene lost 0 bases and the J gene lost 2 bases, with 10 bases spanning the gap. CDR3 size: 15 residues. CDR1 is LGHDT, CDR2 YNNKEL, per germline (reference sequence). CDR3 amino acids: CASSQDPGRQETQYF. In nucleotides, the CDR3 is TGTGCCAGCAGCCAAGATCCTGGCAGACAAGAGACCCAGTACTTC.

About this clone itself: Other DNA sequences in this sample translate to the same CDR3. As DNA, the CDR3 is TGTGCCAGCAGGCCCGCCGCGGGGGGAGAGACCCAGTACTTC. Translating it yields CASRPAAGGETQYF. J is TRBJ2-5 and V is TRBV7-2, with TRBD2 matching 8 bases. Germline loops: CDR1 SGHTA, CDR2 FQGNSA. Trimming removed 6 bases from V and 4 bases from J; junction bases left unmatched: 7. The CDR3 contains 14 residues.

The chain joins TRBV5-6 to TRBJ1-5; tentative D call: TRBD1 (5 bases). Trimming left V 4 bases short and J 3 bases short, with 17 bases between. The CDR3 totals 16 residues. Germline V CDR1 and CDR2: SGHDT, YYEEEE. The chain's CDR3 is CASSASMGELNQPQHF. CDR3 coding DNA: TGTGCCAGCAGCGCCTCCATGGGGGAACTCAATCAGCCCCAGCATTTT.

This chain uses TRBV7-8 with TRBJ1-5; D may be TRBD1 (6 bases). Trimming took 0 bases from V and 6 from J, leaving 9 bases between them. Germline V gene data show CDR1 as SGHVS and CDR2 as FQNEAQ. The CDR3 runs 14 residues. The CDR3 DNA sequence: TGTGCCAGCAGCTTAGCCGGGGGCGGTCAGCCCCAGCATTTT. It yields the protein CASSLAGGGQPQHF. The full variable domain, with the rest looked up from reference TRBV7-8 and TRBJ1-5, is GAGVSQSPRYKVAKRGQDVALRCDPISGHVSLFWYQQALGQGPEFLTYFQNEAQLDKSGLPSDRFFAERPEGSVSTLKIQRTQQEDSAVYLCASSLAGGGQPQHFGDGTRLSIL.

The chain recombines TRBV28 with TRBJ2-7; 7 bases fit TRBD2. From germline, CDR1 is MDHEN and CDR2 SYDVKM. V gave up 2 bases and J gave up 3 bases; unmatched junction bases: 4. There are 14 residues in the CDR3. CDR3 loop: CASSLVTSFYEQYF. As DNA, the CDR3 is TGTGCCAGCAGTTTAGTGACTAGCTTCTACGAGCAGTACTTC.

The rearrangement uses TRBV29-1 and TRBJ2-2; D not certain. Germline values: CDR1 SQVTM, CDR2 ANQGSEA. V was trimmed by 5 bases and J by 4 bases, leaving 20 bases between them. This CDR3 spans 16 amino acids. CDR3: CSVKVISTHGTGELFF. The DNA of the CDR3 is TGCAGCGTTAAAGTTATTAGCACTCATGGCACCGGGGAGCTGTTTTTT.

This chain's CDR3 is CASSLAGEYNEQFF. The CDR3 region has the DNA TGCGCCAGCAGCTTGGCGGGAGAGTACAATGAGCAGTTCTTC. The chain uses TRBV5-1 and TRBJ2-1, with D perhaps TRBD2 (6 bases). The CDR3 loop spans 14 amino acids. CDR1 and CDR2 (germline): SGHRS, YFSETQ. The V end lost 0 bases, the J end lost 4 bases, and 8 bases lay between the germline ends.

As DNA, the CDR3 is TGTGCCAGTAGTATAGGACAGGGGGCGATCGGGACAGCCCTCCACTTT. As protein: CASSIGQGAIGTALHF. The rearrangement joins TRBV19 to TRBJ1-6, with 10 bases lining up with TRBD1. Trimming took 1 base from V and 14 from J; bases not matched to a gene: 11. This CDR3 comprises 16 residues. Germline lookup yields CDR1 LNHDA and CDR2 SQIVND (reference sequence).

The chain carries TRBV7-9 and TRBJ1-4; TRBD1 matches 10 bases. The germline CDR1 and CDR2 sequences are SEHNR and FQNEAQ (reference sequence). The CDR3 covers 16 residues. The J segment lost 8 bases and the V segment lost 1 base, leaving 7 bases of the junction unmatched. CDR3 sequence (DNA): TGTGCCAGCAGCTTAGGACAGGGGGCGCGACGGGAAAAACTGTTTTTT. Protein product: CASSLGQGARREKLFF.

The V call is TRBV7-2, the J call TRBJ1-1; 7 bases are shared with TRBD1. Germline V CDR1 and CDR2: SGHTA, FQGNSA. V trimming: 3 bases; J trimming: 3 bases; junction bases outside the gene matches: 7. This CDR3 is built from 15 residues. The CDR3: CASSFRQGGDTEAFF. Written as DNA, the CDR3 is TGTGCCAGCAGCTTCCGACAGGGAGGGGACACTGAAGCTTTCTTT.

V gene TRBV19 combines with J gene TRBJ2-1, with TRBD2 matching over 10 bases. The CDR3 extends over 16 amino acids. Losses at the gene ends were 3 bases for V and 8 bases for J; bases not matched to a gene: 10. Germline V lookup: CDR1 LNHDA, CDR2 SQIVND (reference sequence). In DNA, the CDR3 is TGTGCCAGTAGTATTAGTAGAGCGGGAGGGAGGGATGAGCAGTTCTTC. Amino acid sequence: CASSISRAGGRDEQFF.

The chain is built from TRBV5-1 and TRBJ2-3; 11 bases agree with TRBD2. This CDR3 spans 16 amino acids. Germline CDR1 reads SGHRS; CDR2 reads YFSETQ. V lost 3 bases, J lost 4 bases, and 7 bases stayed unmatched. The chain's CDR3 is CASSSELGLAADTQYF. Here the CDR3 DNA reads TGCGCCAGCAGCTCCGAATTGGGACTAGCGGCAGATACGCAGTATTTT.

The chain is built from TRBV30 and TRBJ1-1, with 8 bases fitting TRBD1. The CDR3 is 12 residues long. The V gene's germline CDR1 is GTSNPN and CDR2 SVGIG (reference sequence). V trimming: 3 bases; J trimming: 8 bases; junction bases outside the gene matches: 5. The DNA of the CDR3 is TGTGCCTGGAGGGACAGGGAGGAAGAAGCTTTCTTT. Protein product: CAWRDREEEAFF.

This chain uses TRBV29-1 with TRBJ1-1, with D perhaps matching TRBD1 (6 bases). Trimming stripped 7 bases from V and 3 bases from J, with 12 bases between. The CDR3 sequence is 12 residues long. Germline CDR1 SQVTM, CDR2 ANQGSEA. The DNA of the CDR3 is TGCAGCGCCGTAAGGACAGACACTGAAGCTTTCTTT. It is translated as CSAVRTDTEAFF.

CDR3 protein: CASSLSSYNSPLHF. For the CDR3, the DNA is TGTGCCAGCAGTTTAAGCTCCTATAATTCACCCCTCCACTTT. The chain recombines TRBV27 with TRBJ1-6; D gene ambiguous. CDR3 length equals 14 residues. The V end lost 2 bases, the J end lost 0 bases, and 2 bases lay between the germline ends. Germline loops: CDR1 MNHEY, CDR2 SMNVEV (reference sequence).

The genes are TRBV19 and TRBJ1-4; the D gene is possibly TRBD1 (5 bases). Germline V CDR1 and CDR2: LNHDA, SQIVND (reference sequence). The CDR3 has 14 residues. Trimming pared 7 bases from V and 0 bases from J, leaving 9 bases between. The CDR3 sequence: CASMGPATNEKLFF. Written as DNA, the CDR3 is TGTGCCAGTATGGGGCCCGCAACTAATGAAAAACTGTTTTTT.

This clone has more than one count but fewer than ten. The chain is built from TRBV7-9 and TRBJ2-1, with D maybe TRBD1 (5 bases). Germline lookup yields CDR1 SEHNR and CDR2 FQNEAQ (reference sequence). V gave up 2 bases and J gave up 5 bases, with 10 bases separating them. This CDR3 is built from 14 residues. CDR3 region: CASSLSTGDNEQFF. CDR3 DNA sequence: TGTGCCAGCAGCTTATCTACAGGAGACAATGAGCAGTTCTTC. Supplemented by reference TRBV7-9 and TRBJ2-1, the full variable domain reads DTGVSQNPRHKITKRGQNVTFRCDPISEHNRLYWYRQTLGQGPEFLTYFQNEAQLEKSRLLSDRFSAERPKGSFSTLEIQRTEQGDSAMYLCASSLSTGDNEQFFGPGTRLTVL.

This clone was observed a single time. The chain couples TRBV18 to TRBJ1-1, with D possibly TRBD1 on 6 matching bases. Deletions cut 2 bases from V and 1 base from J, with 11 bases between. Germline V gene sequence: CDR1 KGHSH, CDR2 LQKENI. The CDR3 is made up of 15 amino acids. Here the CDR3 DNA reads TGTGCCAGCTCACCAATGGTGGGGGCGAACACTGAAGCTTTCTTT. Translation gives CASSPMVGANTEAFF. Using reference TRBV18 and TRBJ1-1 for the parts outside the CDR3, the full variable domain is NAGVMQNPRHLVRRRGQEARLRCSPMKGHSHVYWYRQLPEEGLKFMVYLQKENIIDESGMPKERFSAEFPKEGPSILRIQQVVRGDSAAYFCASSPMVGANTEAFFGQGTRLTVV.

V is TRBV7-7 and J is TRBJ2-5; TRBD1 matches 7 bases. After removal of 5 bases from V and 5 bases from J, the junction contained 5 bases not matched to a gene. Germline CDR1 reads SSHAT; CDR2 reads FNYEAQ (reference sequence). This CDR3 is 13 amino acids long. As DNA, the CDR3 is TGTGCCAGCAGCCCCGACAGGGATGAGACCCAGTACTTC. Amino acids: CASSPDRDETQYF.

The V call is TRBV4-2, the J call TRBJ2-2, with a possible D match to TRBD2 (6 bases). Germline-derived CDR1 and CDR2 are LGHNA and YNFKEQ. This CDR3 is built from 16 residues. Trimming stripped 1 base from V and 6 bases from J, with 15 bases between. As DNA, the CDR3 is TGTGCCAGCAGCCAAGCTTTTAGCGGAGGTCCCGGGGAGCTGTTTTTT. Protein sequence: CASSQAFSGGPGELFF.

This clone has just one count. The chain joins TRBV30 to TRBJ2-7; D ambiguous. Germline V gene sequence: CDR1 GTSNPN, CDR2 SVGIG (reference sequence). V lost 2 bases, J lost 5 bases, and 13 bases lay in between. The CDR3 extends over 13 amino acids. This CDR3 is CAWSLEEPDEQYF. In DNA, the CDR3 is TGTGCCTGGAGTCTGGAAGAACCAGACGAGCAGTACTTC. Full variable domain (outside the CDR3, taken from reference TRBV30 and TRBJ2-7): SQTIHQWPATLVQPVGSPLSLECTVEGTSNPNLYWYRQAAGRGLQLLFYSVGIGQISSEVPQNLSASRPQDRQFILSSKKLLLSDSGFYLCAWSLEEPDEQYFGPGTRLTVT.